This T cell receptor beta chain was obtained from a study of T cells after somatic rescue of genetic block. The repertoire was sequenced with immunoSEQ multiplex PCR; TCRdb's copy has only in-frame clones and lacks some. Here the sample spans 65,000 to 70,000 clones, around 93% being singletons. V dropped 0 bases and J dropped 6 bases, with 3 bases sitting between them. The germline V gene encodes CDR1 DFQATT and CDR2 SNEGSKA (reference sequence). The CDR3 is made up of 11 amino acids. This clonotype was obtained from a man aged 40-50 years. Sequenced input: peripheral blood mononuclear cells (PBMCs). The gene calls are TRBV20-1 and TRBJ2-1; D not certain. The CDR3 nucleotides are TGCAGTGCTAGAGACTTCAATGAGCAGTTCTTC. Translating it yields CSARDFNEQFF.